This entry lists 24 T cell receptor beta chains sequenced from one sample in a study of regulatory T cells in long-lasting Graves disease. Time point given: newly diagnosed GD, antithyroid drugs for less than 3 months. PBMCs provided the RNA from which the TCR library was made. HTBI primers from iRepertoire and Arm-PCR of CDR3 regions yielded the TCR beta libraries. TCRdb processed the multiplex PCR reads anew with MiXCR; each CDR3 protein has one entry. The sample consists of roughly 420,000 distinct CDR3 sequences, around 15% of them appearing once. Sequencing used peripheral blood mononuclear cells (PBMCs), obtained at new diagnosis, from a patient treated with antithyroid drugs. The receptor source for this set is a female donor with Graves disease.

This clonotype has at least ten counts. The rearrangement links TRBV7-2 to TRBJ2-3, with D tentatively TRBD1 (5 bases). The ends were cut back, 5 bases at V and 0 bases at J, with 15 bases in the middle. Germline loops: CDR1 SGHTA, CDR2 FQGNSA. The CDR3 loop spans 16 amino acids. The CDR3 DNA reads as TGTGCCAGCAGCCTCACCAGGGAAACTAGCACAGATACGCAGTATTTT. Its translation is CASSLTRETSTDTQYF. Combining the CDR3 with reference TRBV7-2 and TRBJ2-3 gives the whole variable domain GAGVSQSPSNKVTEKGKDVELRCDPISGHTALYWYRQSLGQGLEFLIYFQGNSAPDKSGLPSDRFSAERTGGSVSTLTIQRTQQEDSAVYLCASSLTRETSTDTQYFGPGTRLTVL.

This clonotype was seen repeatedly, ten times or more. The chain has TRBV4-1 and TRBJ1-1, with D uncertain. V gave up 1 base and J gave up 6 bases, with 12 bases separating them. The germline V gene encodes CDR1 MGHRA and CDR2 YSYEKL. The CDR3 has 14 amino acids. Here the CDR3 reads CASSQVSSRAEAFF. CDR3 DNA sequence: TGCGCCAGCAGCCAAGTTTCCTCCCGGGCTGAAGCTTTCTTT.

Ten or more counts support this clonotype. This sequence joins TRBV3-1 and TRBJ1-6, with 7 bases identical to TRBD1. Germline CDR1 reads LGHDT; CDR2 reads YNNKEL (reference sequence). The trim removed 0 bases at V and 9 bases at J, leaving 2 bases unmatched. This CDR3 region has 14 residues. In nucleotides, the CDR3 is TGTGCCAGCAGCCAAGAGGGGGACAGTTCACCCCTCCACTTT. This translates into CASSQEGDSSPLHF.

The chain uses TRBV6-1 and TRBJ1-5; 9 nucleotides line up with TRBD1. The CDR3 runs 16 residues. With V trimmed by 9 bases and J by 7 bases, 16 bases remained unmatched. CDR1 is MNHNS, CDR2 SASEGT, per germline. The CDR3 DNA follows: TGTGCCAGTCGCACAGGGGGCGAGGGGCTAAACCAGCCCCAGCATTTT. Its translation: CASRTGGEGLNQPQHF.

The gene calls are TRBV29-1 and TRBJ2-1; TRBD2 aligns across 9 bases. V lost 6 bases and J lost 4; bases outside the gene matches: 10. Germline V gene data show CDR1 as SQVTM and CDR2 as ANQGSEA. The CDR3 has 15 residues. The CDR3 region is CSVLLAGGPYNEQFF. The CDR3 nucleotides are TGCAGCGTATTGTTGGCGGGAGGGCCGTACAATGAGCAGTTCTTC.

V is TRBV6-2 or TRBV6-3 and J is TRBJ2-7, with D perhaps TRBD1 or TRBD2 (5 bases each). CDR1 is MNHEY and CDR2 is SVGEGT in the germline V gene. The ends were cut back, 5 bases at V and 3 bases at J, with 11 bases in the middle. This CDR3 contains 13 residues. For the CDR3, the DNA is TGTGCCAGCAGTAGGGACCTCGGCTACGAGCAGTACTTC. Protein product: CASSRDLGYEQYF.

V and J are TRBV7-2 and TRBJ2-7, with D possibly TRBD2 on 6 matching bases. CDR3 length equals 13 residues. Trimming cost V 6 bases and J 6 bases, with 15 bases left between them. The V gene's germline CDR1 is SGHTA and CDR2 FQGNSA. CDR3 residues: CASSYSRESEQYF. The DNA for the CDR3 is TGTGCCAGCAGTTATAGCCGGGAGTCCGAGCAGTACTTC.

At least ten counts were recorded for this clonotype. V gene TRBV6-5 combines with J gene TRBJ1-1; possible D gene TRBD1, 6 bases. The CDR3 runs 13 residues. V was cut by 4 bases and J by 7 bases, with 13 bases left in between. Per the germline V gene, CDR1 is MNHEY and CDR2 is SVGAGI. CDR3 sequence: CASSSIGGGEAFF. The CDR3, as DNA: TGTGCCAGCAGTTCCATAGGGGGAGGTGAAGCTTTCTTT.

Many counts were recorded for this clonotype. DNA of the CDR3: TGTGCCTGGAGTGAGAGGGGGCTCGACGAGCAGTACTTC. Translated, it gives CAWSERGLDEQYF. The J gene is TRBJ2-7, the V gene TRBV30; 7 bases fit TRBD1. Germline CDR1 and CDR2: GTSNPN and SVGIG (reference sequence). The ends lost 1 base at V and 5 bases at J; junction bases unmatched: 5. The CDR3 spans 13 residues. Using reference TRBV30 and TRBJ2-7 for the parts outside the CDR3, the full variable domain is SQTIHQWPATLVQPVGSPLSLECTVEGTSNPNLYWYRQAAGRGLQLLFYSVGIGQISSEVPQNLSASRPQDRQFILSSKKLLLSDSGFYLCAWSERGLDEQYFGPGTRLTVT.

This clonotype was detected a few times. This may stem from a read error, because a much larger clone lies one nucleotide away. The gene calls are TRBV7-2 and TRBJ2-1, with D hard to call. There are 14 residues in the CDR3. Germline V lookup: CDR1 SGHTA, CDR2 FQGNSA. CDR3 amino acids: CACSLMVLEDEQFF. The CDR3 DNA follows: TGTGCCTGCAGCTTAATGGTATTAGAGGATGAGCAGTTCTTC. The entire variable domain, with the rest obtained from reference TRBV7-2 and TRBJ2-1, is as follows: GAGVSQSPSNKVTEKGKDVELRCDPISGHTALYWYRQSLGQGLEFLIYFQGNSAPDKSGLPSDRFSAERTGGSVSTLTIQRTQQEDSAVYLCACSLMVLEDEQFFGPGTRLTVL.

This chain uses TRBV7-3 with TRBJ2-1, with 7 bases lining up with TRBD2. The germline V gene has CDR1 SGHTA and CDR2 FQGTGA. V lost 5 bases and J lost 8; bases outside the gene matches: 24. This CDR3 is 19 amino acids long. The CDR3 coding sequence is TGTGCCAGCAGCCCCACGGACCCCGGCTCCCGGGACTACCCGGATGAGCAGTTCTTC. Protein product: CASSPTDPGSRDYPDEQFF.

The genes are TRBV28 and TRBJ2-3, with D perhaps TRBD1 or TRBD2 (5 bases each). Trimming took 4 bases from V and 5 from J, leaving 25 bases between them. This CDR3 contains 18 residues. Per germline, CDR1 MDHEN and CDR2 SYDVKM. The CDR3 nucleotides read TGTGCCAGCAGTTATCGTTCTGAGAAGCGAGGGGAGATAGATACGCAGTATTTT. As protein: CASSYRSEKRGEIDTQYF.

With regard to this clonotype: This may come from a read error, since a much larger clone is one base off. V and J are TRBV5-5 and TRBJ2-1, with 8 bases identical to TRBD2. The germline V gene has CDR1 SGHKS and CDR2 YYEKEE (reference sequence). V was pared by 1 base and J by 5 bases, with 5 bases of the junction left unmatched. The CDR3 is 15 residues long. This CDR3 is CASSLRTSIHNEQFF. For the CDR3, the DNA is TGTGCCAGCAGCTTGAGGACTAGCATACACAATGAGCAGTTCTTC.

This chain joins TRBV20-1 and TRBJ2-7, with D unresolved. Trimming shortened V by 3 bases and J by 4 bases, and 22 bases separated the two germline ends. This CDR3 is 16 amino acids long. From germline, CDR1 is DFQATT and CDR2 SNEGSKA (reference sequence). The chain's CDR3 is CSASRPGPGAAYEQYF. CDR3 nucleotides: TGCAGTGCTAGTCGTCCTGGCCCGGGCGCGGCGTACGAGCAGTACTTC.

Many counts were recorded for this clonotype. The gene calls are TRBV3-1 and TRBJ2-7; tentatively, D is TRBD1 (6 bases). Germline CDR1 and CDR2: LGHDT and YNNKEL (reference sequence). Trimming took 4 bases from V and 0 from J, leaving 10 bases between them. The CDR3 sequence is 14 residues long. CDR3 in amino acids: CASSPGTFSYEQYF. CDR3 nucleotide sequence: TGTGCCAGCAGCCCGGGGACATTCTCCTACGAGCAGTACTTC.

In this sample, this clonotype turned up many times. The rearrangement uses TRBV10-3 and TRBJ1-5; possibly TRBD1 for D (5 bases). There are 15 residues in the CDR3. V gave up 2 bases and J gave up 2 bases, with 10 bases separating them. The germline V gene has CDR1 ENHRY and CDR2 SYGVKD. CDR3 sequence reads: CAISEAGLGNQPQHF. The CDR3 nucleotides are TGTGCCATCAGTGAGGCAGGGTTGGGCAATCAGCCCCAGCATTTT.

This clonotype was seen ten or more times. The CDR3 DNA reads TGTGCCAGCAGTACCCTATGGACCAATACCGAGGGGCCTGAAGCTTTCTTT. Residues: CASSTLWTNTEGPEAFF. The chain uses TRBV28 and TRBJ1-1, with a possible D match to TRBD1 (5 bases). The CDR3 runs to 17 residues. Germline V gene sequence: CDR1 MDHEN, CDR2 SYDVKM. The V end lost 5 bases, the J end lost 6 bases, and 25 bases lay between the germline ends. Filled out from reference TRBV28 and TRBJ1-1, the complete variable domain reads DVKVTQSSRYLVKRTGEKVFLECVQDMDHENMFWYRQDPGLGLRLIYFSYDVKMKEKGDIPEGYSVSREKKERFSLILESASTNQTSMYLCASSTLWTNTEGPEAFFGQGTRLTVV.

The chain uses TRBV28 and TRBJ2-5, with a possible D match to TRBD2 (5 bases). The CDR3 extends over 16 amino acids. In germline, CDR1 is MDHEN, CDR2 SYDVKM. V shed 5 bases and J shed 1 base, with 17 bases lying between them. In DNA, the CDR3 is TGTGCCAGCAGTGCCGAGGGAACCCGTCCCCAAGAGACCCAGTACTTC. Translating gives CASSAEGTRPQETQYF.

This clonotype came up many times. This chain joins TRBV13 and TRBJ2-7; 7 bases agree with TRBD1. V was clipped by 4 bases and J by 2 bases; unmatched bases: 8. The CDR3 is 15 amino acids. CDR1 is PRHDT and CDR2 is FYEKMQ in the germline V gene (reference sequence). The CDR3 bases are TGTGCCAGCAGCTCCCTAGGGGGCCTCCCCTACGAGCAGTACTTC. As protein: CASSSLGGLPYEQYF.

This clonotype occurred once. CDR3 sequence (DNA): TGCAGTGCTAGTCTGGGGGGAACATGGAACACCGGGGAGCTGTTTTTT. The encoded protein is CSASLGGTWNTGELFF. The J gene is TRBJ2-2, the V gene TRBV20-1, with D maybe TRBD2 (6 bases). This CDR3 spans 16 amino acids. Per germline, CDR1 DFQATT and CDR2 SNEGSKA (reference sequence). V was trimmed by 3 bases and J by 1 base, leaving 15 bases between them.

Many counts were recorded for this clonotype. J is TRBJ1-2 and V is TRBV2, with D maybe TRBD1 (6 bases). Germline lookup yields CDR1 SNHLY and CDR2 FYNNEI. The V end lost 3 bases, the J end lost 8 bases, and 19 bases lay between the germline ends. There are 15 residues in the CDR3. The chain's CDR3 is CASSDRPGAARGYTF. DNA for the CDR3: TGTGCCAGCAGTGATCGGCCAGGGGCCGCCCGGGGCTACACCTTC.

This clonotype was detected many times. The chain joins TRBV3-1 to TRBJ1-6; 7 bases match TRBD1. This CDR3 contains 15 residues. V shed 2 bases and J 10 bases; nucleotides not matched to a gene: 8. From germline, CDR1 is LGHDT and CDR2 YNNKEL (reference sequence). The CDR3 nucleotides are TGTGCCAGCAGCCAAAACAGGGGAGTAGGATCACCCCTCCACTTT. Encoded protein: CASSQNRGVGSPLHF.

The sample holds many counts of this clonotype. J is TRBJ2-5 and V is TRBV10-3; 12 bases align to TRBD1. The CDR3 contains 14 residues. V shed 11 bases and J 5 bases; nucleotides not matched to a gene: 9. Germline lookup yields CDR1 ENHRY and CDR2 SYGVKD. The CDR3: CAVAGTGGMETQYF. The CDR3, as DNA: TGTGCCGTGGCCGGGACAGGGGGCATGGAGACCCAGTACTTC.

This chain links TRBV6-1 with TRBJ2-1; 9 bases map to TRBD2. Germline values: CDR1 MNHNS, CDR2 SASEGT. The CDR3 is 16 residues long. V lost 5 bases and J lost 2; bases outside the gene matches: 7. The CDR3 nucleotides read TGTGCCAGCAGTCTAAGCGGGGGGACCCCCTACAATGAGCAGTTCTTC. Protein sequence: CASSLSGGTPYNEQFF.